The 21 T cell receptor beta chains below were found in one sample sequenced in a study of cytomegalovirus exposure and HLA in healthy donors. The primer mix had 60 Vbeta and 13 Jbeta primers. The repertoire was sequenced with immunoSEQ multiplex PCR; TCRdb's copy has only in-frame clones and lacks some. The table has approximately 200,000 clones, approximately 70% seen once. The sequenced sample consisted of PBMCs. Receptor source: a woman aged 30 to 39 in good health and CMV-seropositive.

This clone occurred a few times. The rearrangement links TRBV7-9 to TRBJ2-1; D perhaps matches TRBD2 (6 bases). Trimming shortened V by 5 bases and J by 5 bases, and 19 bases separated the two germline ends. Germline lookup yields CDR1 SEHNR and CDR2 FQNEAQ (reference sequence). This CDR3 has 16 residues. CDR3 amino acids: CASSLFALGGDNEQFF. The CDR3 nucleotides are TGTGCCAGCAGCCTCTTTGCCCTGGGGGGAGACAATGAGCAGTTCTTC.

V usage is TRBV28 and J usage is TRBJ1-1; no clear D gene. V lost 6 bases and J 5 bases, leaving 10 bases between the germline ends. Germline lookup yields CDR1 MDHEN and CDR2 SYDVKM. There are 12 residues in the CDR3. The CDR3 DNA sequence: TGTGCCAGCAGAAGCGGAGCGACTGAAGCTTTCTTT. Translating it yields CASRSGATEAFF. The full variable domain, in which reference TRBV28 and TRBJ1-1 provide the parts outside the CDR3, is DVKVTQSSRYLVKRTGEKVFLECVQDMDHENMFWYRQDPGLGLRLIYFSYDVKMKEKGDIPEGYSVSREKKERFSLILESASTNQTSMYLCASRSGATEAFFGQGTRLTVV.

This clone appeared once. The gene calls are TRBV7-6 and TRBJ2-3, with 14 bases fitting TRBD2. The CDR3 length is 19 residues. Germline lookup yields CDR1 SGHVS and CDR2 FNYEAQ. V was pared by 5 bases and J by 8 bases, with 18 bases of the junction left unmatched. CDR3 sequence (DNA): TGTGCCAGCAGCACAGGGACTAGCGGGAGTCGCTCAGAGAGGAGTACGCAGTATTTT. This sequence encodes CASSTGTSGSRSERSTQYF. The full variable domain, with the rest looked up from reference TRBV7-6 and TRBJ2-3, is GAGVSQSPRYKVTKRGQDVALRCDPISGHVSLYWYRQALGQGPEFLTYFNYEAQQDKSGLPNDRFSAERPEGSISTLTIQRTEQRDSAMYRCASSTGTSGSRSERSTQYFGPGTRLTVL.

On this clone itself: The same CDR3 also results from other DNA sequences found in this sample. This chain joins TRBV2 and TRBJ2-5; no reliable D call. Trimming pared 4 bases from V and 3 bases from J, leaving 3 bases between. This CDR3 has 11 residues. The germline gives CDR1 SNHLY, CDR2 FYNNEI. The CDR3 loop is CASSVEETQYF. The CDR3 nucleotides are TGTGCCAGCAGTGTCGAAGAGACCCAGTACTTC.

The chain uses TRBV6-1 and TRBJ2-5, with 8 bases that match TRBD2. The germline V gene has CDR1 MNHNS and CDR2 SASEGT. The CDR3 runs 13 residues. J was trimmed by 5 bases and V by 10 bases; bases with no gene match: 9. CDR3 DNA sequence: TGTGCCAAAATAAGCGGGAGAGGGGAGACCCAGTACTTC. This translates into CAKISGRGETQYF.

The chain is built from TRBV19 and TRBJ2-7, with D possibly matching TRBD1 (5 bases). V dropped 3 bases and J dropped 3 bases, with 9 bases sitting between them. The CDR3 extends over 13 amino acids. In germline, CDR1 is LNHDA, CDR2 SQIVND (reference sequence). The CDR3 protein is CASSIVQGYEQYF. DNA for the CDR3: TGTGCCAGTAGTATCGTCCAGGGCTACGAGCAGTACTTC.

The chain couples TRBV6-1 to TRBJ2-5; D perhaps matches TRBD1 (6 bases). Germline CDR1 MNHNS, CDR2 SASEGT. V lost 9 bases and J lost 7, with 15 bases in between. This CDR3 is 12 amino acids long. This CDR3 reads CASTGLKGTQYF. As DNA, the CDR3 is TGTGCCAGTACAGGGCTCAAGGGGACCCAGTACTTC.

A few counts support this clone. The gene calls are TRBV5-6 and TRBJ2-6; D perhaps matches TRBD2 (5 bases). The germline V gene encodes CDR1 SGHDT and CDR2 YYEEEE. V was shortened by 5 bases and J by 1 base, with 10 bases between the two germline ends. This CDR3 has 15 amino acids. The DNA of the CDR3 is TGTGCCAGCAGGGGGAGAAGGTCTGGGGCCAACGTCCTGACTTTC. Translating it yields CASRGRRSGANVLTF.

This clone was recorded only once. The rearrangement joins TRBV5-1 to TRBJ1-3; D is ambiguous. The germline V gene encodes CDR1 SGHRS and CDR2 YFSETQ. The CDR3 runs 16 residues. The ends were cut back, 4 bases at V and 0 bases at J, with 14 bases in the middle. In nucleotides, the CDR3 is TGCGCCAGCAGCCTGACTACACTCGTCTCTGGAAACACCATATATTTT. Translating it yields CASSLTTLVSGNTIYF.

This clone has more than one count but fewer than ten. This chain uses TRBV10-3 with TRBJ2-3, with 7 bases matching TRBD2. Germline-derived CDR1 and CDR2 are ENHRY and SYGVKD. The CDR3 spans 16 residues. V dropped 0 bases and J dropped 6; count of bases not matched to a gene: 9. CDR3 nucleotide sequence: TGTGCCATCAGTGAGTCGGGGAGGGGCGCGGGCGATACGCAGTATTTT. Protein product: CAISESGRGAGDTQYF.

The gene calls are TRBV28 and TRBJ2-7; the match to TRBD2 covers 9 bases. The CDR3 runs to 15 residues. Germline V gene data show CDR1 as MDHEN and CDR2 as SYDVKM. After removal of 10 bases from V and 5 bases from J, the junction contained 15 bases not matched to a gene. CDR3 sequence reads: CAIHEGGTSRHEQYF. CDR3 sequence (DNA): TGTGCCATCCACGAGGGAGGGACTAGCCGACACGAGCAGTACTTC.

The rearrangement uses TRBV19 and TRBJ2-7, with D possibly being TRBD2 (5 bases). This CDR3 is 15 amino acids long. Germline V gene data show CDR1 as LNHDA and CDR2 as SQIVND (reference sequence). V dropped 10 bases and J dropped 7 bases, with 26 bases sitting between them. CDR3 region: CAIPKIPTSLGEQYF. The DNA for the CDR3 is TGTGCCATACCAAAAATTCCCACTAGTCTGGGGGAGCAGTACTTC.

The V call is TRBV7-2, the J call TRBJ1-2; possibly TRBD1 for D (6 bases). Germline lookup yields CDR1 SGHTA and CDR2 FQGNSA. V shed 1 base and J shed 1 base, with 10 bases lying between them. The length of the CDR3 is 15 residues. The CDR3 nucleotides read TGTGCCAGCAGCTTAGAAACAGGGATTAACTATGGCTACACCTTC. Translation: CASSLETGINYGYTF.

The chain is built from TRBV4-2 and TRBJ2-1, with 13 bases matching TRBD2. The V and J ends lost 5 bases and 9 bases, in that order; junction bases with no gene match: 19. CDR1 and CDR2 (germline): LGHNA, YNFKEQ. The CDR3 totals 19 residues. In DNA form, the CDR3 reads TGTGCCAGCAGCTCCGGGACAGGGGGGACTAGCGGGATTCCGCGTGAGCAGTTCTTC. Amino acid sequence: CASSSGTGGTSGIPREQFF.

The J gene is TRBJ2-1, the V gene TRBV7-2, with TRBD2 identical over 12 bases. CDR3 length: 16 residues. Germline trimming cut 5 bases from V and 1 base from J; bases unmatched to any gene: 3. CDR1 is SGHTA and CDR2 is FQGNSA in the germline V gene. CDR3 sequence: CASSLGLAGSYNEQFF. The CDR3 DNA follows: TGTGCCAGCAGCCTGGGACTAGCGGGTTCCTACAATGAGCAGTTCTTC.

The chain is built from TRBV11-2 and TRBJ1-5, with D hard to call. Germline lookup yields CDR1 SGHAT and CDR2 FQNNGV. This CDR3 has 13 residues. Trimming took off 5 bases at V and 4 bases at J, with 9 bases between the two ends. In DNA, the CDR3 is TGTGCCAGCAGCAGAAATCGGAATCAGCCCCAGCATTTT. This gives the protein CASSRNRNQPQHF.

The chain couples TRBV28 to TRBJ2-5, with D possibly TRBD1 on 6 matching bases. The germline CDR1 and CDR2 sequences are MDHEN and SYDVKM. CDR3 length equals 16 residues. V was shortened by 3 bases and J by 1 base, with 15 bases between the two germline ends. CDR3 DNA sequence: TGTGCCAGCAGTTTGGGGGCAGGGGACATCCAAGAGACCCAGTACTTC. Its translation: CASSLGAGDIQETQYF.

The DNA of the CDR3 is TGCGCCAGCACCGACCGACAGGGTGATGGGTCTAACTATGGCTACACCTTC. As protein: CASTDRQGDGSNYGYTF. The rearrangement links TRBV10-2 to TRBJ1-2; TRBD1 matches at 7 bases. This CDR3 spans 17 amino acids. Germline CDR1 reads WSHSY; CDR2 reads SAAADI. The ends lost 7 bases at V and 0 bases at J; junction bases unmatched: 14.

The table lists this clone with a count of one. The chain couples TRBV7-2 to TRBJ2-1; 11 bases are a match to TRBD2. The trim removed 5 bases at V and 7 bases at J, leaving 7 bases unmatched. Germline V gene sequence: CDR1 SGHTA, CDR2 FQGNSA. The CDR3 has 15 amino acids. As DNA, the CDR3 is TGTGCCAGCAGCATTACTAGCGGGAGTGCAAATGAGCAGTTCTTC. Translated, it gives CASSITSGSANEQFF. The full variable domain, completed using reference TRBV7-2 and TRBJ2-1, is GAGVSQSPSNKVTEKGKDVELRCDPISGHTALYWYRQSLGQGLEFLIYFQGNSAPDKSGLPSDRFSAERTGGSVSTLTIQRTQQEDSAVYLCASSITSGSANEQFFGPGTRLTVL.

The chain has TRBV28 and TRBJ2-2; TRBD1 agrees at 8 bases. The V gene's germline CDR1 is MDHEN and CDR2 SYDVKM. This CDR3 is built from 14 residues. The J segment lost 0 bases and the V segment lost 7 bases, leaving 1 base of the junction unmatched. DNA of the CDR3: TGTGCCAGCAACAGGGGGTCGAACACCGGGGAGCTGTTTTTT. Protein sequence: CASNRGSNTGELFF.

The gene calls are TRBV28 and TRBJ2-7; possibly TRBD2 for D (6 bases). The CDR3 runs 15 residues. Germline V CDR1 and CDR2: MDHEN, SYDVKM. V was shortened by 2 bases and J by 6 bases, with 17 bases between the two germline ends. The CDR3, as DNA: TGTGCCAGCAGTTTACATGGGGGGAGTTTGGGCGAGCAGTACTTC. Translated: CASSLHGGSLGEQYF.